This record covers a single T cell receptor (beta chain). The CDR3 has 15 residues. CDR1 and CDR2 (germline): KGHDR, SFDVKD. The J segment lost 4 bases and the V segment lost 6 bases, leaving 7 bases of the junction unmatched. The source of the sample is a study of blood T cell repertoires in COVID-19. Study context: Material from acute and convalescent COVID-19 was sourced from the United States, Italy and Spain. The analysed material was cDNA or gDNA that came from T cells, B-cell-depleted T cells, or PBMCs.

As originally analysed: Counts of nucleated cells, estimated from reference gene primer amplification, were obtained. The table came from immunoSEQ multiplex PCR; TCRdb's copy has only in-frame clones and leaves some out. Clonal size and the V and J genes are those of that table, whereas D and trimming came from the DNA. There are fewer than 90,000 clones in the sample; about four fifths occur only once, and 10% to 15% lies in the top ten. The clonotype originates from a human donor in a cohort sampled during active COVID-19. Material: peripheral blood. The genes are TRBV24-1 and TRBJ2-2; TRBD2 agrees at 7 bases. CDR3 region: CATSRASGSTGELFF. The CDR3 DNA is TGTGCCACCAGTCGGGCTAGCGGAAGCACCGGGGAGCTGTTTTTT.